The entry below describes one T cell receptor (beta chain). Its antigen is undetermined. This CDR3 spans 15 amino acids. Germline V gene sequence: CDR1 SGHNT, CDR2 YYREEE (reference sequence). Enrollment shut out patients with autoimmune disease history or systemic immunosuppression. The data were taken from a study of OX40 agonist ivuxolimab in advanced cancers. Whole-study results and caveats: CD8+ T cells were the subset that, on average, had more expanded clones than CD4+.

Repertoires were generated with immunoSEQ multiplex PCR, while TCRdb's copy carries only in-frame clones and drops some. In the table there are approximately 69,000 clones, about 85% of which are singletons. The clonotype was recovered from an adult with an advanced solid tumor such as melanoma, head and neck, liver or kidney cancer. Here the sequenced sample was CD4+ or CD8+ T cells sorted from blood, taken in a trial of the OX40 agonist ivuxolimab. V and J are TRBV5-4 and TRBJ2-5, with 11 positions matching TRBD2. TRBJ2-7 matches the DNA end more closely, so the J call is doubtful. The CDR3 protein is CASSQETSGSHEQYF. CDR3 DNA sequence: TGTGCCAGCAGCCAAGAAACTAGCGGGAGCCACGAGCAGTACTTC.